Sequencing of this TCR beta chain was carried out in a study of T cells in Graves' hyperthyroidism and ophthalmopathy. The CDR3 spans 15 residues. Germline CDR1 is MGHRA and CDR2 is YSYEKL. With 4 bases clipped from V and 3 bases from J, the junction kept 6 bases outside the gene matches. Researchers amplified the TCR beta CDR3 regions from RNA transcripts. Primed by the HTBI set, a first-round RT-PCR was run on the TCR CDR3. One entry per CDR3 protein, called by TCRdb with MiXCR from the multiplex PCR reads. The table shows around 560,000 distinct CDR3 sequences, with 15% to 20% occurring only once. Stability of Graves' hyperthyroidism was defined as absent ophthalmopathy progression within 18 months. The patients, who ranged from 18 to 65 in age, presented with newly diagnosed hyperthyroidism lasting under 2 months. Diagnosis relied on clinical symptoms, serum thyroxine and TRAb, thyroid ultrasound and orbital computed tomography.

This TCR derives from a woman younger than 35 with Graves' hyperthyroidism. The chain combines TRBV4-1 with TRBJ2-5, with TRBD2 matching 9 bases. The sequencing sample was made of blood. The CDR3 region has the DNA TGCGCCAGCAGCCGCACCGGGACTAGCAAAGAGACCCAGTACTTC. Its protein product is CASSRTGTSKETQYF.